This passage covers 16 T cell receptor beta chains from one sample sequenced in a study of T cell responses to AZD1222 COVID-19 vaccine. The method was immunoSEQ multiplex PCR; TCRdb's version includes in-frame clones alone and lacks a portion of them. The data show about 140,000 clones, 88% seen once. Specimen: peripheral blood, collected 28 days after the second AZD1222 dose. The receptors here all came from an adult who received the AZD1222 COVID-19 vaccine.

V usage is TRBV28 and J usage is TRBJ1-5; 8 bases are a match to TRBD1. CDR3 size: 15 residues. In germline, CDR1 is MDHEN, CDR2 SYDVKM. The ends lost 6 bases at V and 2 bases at J; junction bases unmatched: 6. The CDR3 nucleotides read TGTGCCAGCAGCTCTCCGGGACAGGGCAATCAGCCCCAGCATTTT. Residues: CASSSPGQGNQPQHF.

V is TRBV5-1 and J is TRBJ2-1; 8 bases are a match to TRBD1. The CDR3 extends over 17 amino acids. Looked up from germline, CDR1 is SGHRS and CDR2 is YFSETQ. Germline trimming cut 7 bases from V and 5 bases from J; bases unmatched to any gene: 17. CDR3 nucleotides: TGCGCCAGCCAGTTCTCCGGGACAGGTGGCGCCCACAATGAGCAGTTCTTC. This codes for CASQFSGTGGAHNEQFF.

The chain recombines TRBV28 with TRBJ2-5, with a tentative D call TRBD1 (6 bases). Germline CDR1 reads MDHEN; CDR2 reads SYDVKM. The CDR3 has 14 amino acids. With 3 bases removed from V and 2 bases from J, the gap between germline ends came to 10 bases. The CDR3 spells CASSFPDRQETQYF. CDR3 sequence (DNA): TGTGCCAGCAGTTTTCCGGACAGACAAGAGACCCAGTACTTC.

This sequence joins TRBV19 and TRBJ1-5, with D possibly matching TRBD1 (5 bases). This CDR3 contains 16 residues. V lost 3 bases and J 2 bases, leaving 14 bases between the germline ends. CDR1 is LNHDA, CDR2 SQIVND, per germline (reference sequence). CDR3 DNA: TGTGCCAGTAGTATTTATACCGGGGACGGCAATCAGCCCCAGCATTTT. Translation gives CASSIYTGDGNQPQHF. Drawing the rest from reference TRBV19 and TRBJ1-5, the complete variable domain is DGGITQSPKYLFRKEGQNVTLSCEQNLNHDAMYWYRQDPGQGLRLIYYSQIVNDFQKGDIAEGYSVSREKKESFPLTVTSAQKNPTAFYLCASSIYTGDGNQPQHFGDGTRLSIL.

The count of this clone is one. The sample holds other DNA sequences that translate to the same CDR3. V and J are TRBV24-1 and TRBJ1-5; TRBD1 aligns across 7 bases. The germline gives CDR1 KGHDR, CDR2 SFDVKD. The CDR3 runs to 14 residues. Trimming took 3 bases from V and 4 from J; bases not matched to a gene: 2. The CDR3 nucleotides are TGTGCCACCAGTGATCCACAGGGGAATCAGCCCCAGCATTTT. As protein: CATSDPQGNQPQHF.

The V gene is TRBV6-6, the J gene TRBJ1-1, with D perhaps TRBD1 (5 bases). This CDR3 comprises 13 residues. Germline V gene sequence: CDR1 MNHNY, CDR2 SVGAGI (reference sequence). V dropped 7 bases and J dropped 1 base, with 10 bases sitting between them. CDR3 residues: CASTGGGNTEAFF. CDR3 in DNA: TGTGCCAGCACTGGTGGGGGGAACACTGAAGCTTTCTTT.

The genes are TRBV27 and TRBJ1-5, with TRBD1 as a possible D gene (6 bases). CDR1 MNHEY and CDR2 SMNVEV come from the germline V gene (reference sequence). The CDR3 totals 15 residues. V was trimmed by 8 bases and J by 4 bases, leaving 18 bases between them. CDR3 sequence: CASGTSAVGNQPQHF. CDR3 DNA: TGTGCCAGCGGGACATCAGCCGTCGGTAATCAGCCCCAGCATTTT.

This chain joins TRBV2 and TRBJ1-2; no reliable D call. V was clipped by 8 bases and J by 4 bases, with 14 bases between them. Germline CDR1 SNHLY, CDR2 FYNNEI. This CDR3 region has 13 residues. The CDR3 loop is CASRGVLPYGYTF. CDR3 nucleotide sequence: TGTGCCAGCCGTGGGGTACTACCCTATGGCTACACCTTC.

This chain connects TRBV28 to TRBJ2-7; D may match TRBD1 or TRBD2 (5 bases each). The germline V gene encodes CDR1 MDHEN and CDR2 SYDVKM. The CDR3 runs to 15 residues. The V gene lost 6 bases and the J gene lost 3 bases, with 18 bases spanning the gap. The CDR3 nucleotides are TGTGCCAGCAGATCGGCACCGGGACGAAACTACGAGCAGTACTTC. This encodes CASRSAPGRNYEQYF.

The chain links TRBV30 to TRBJ1-5, with D possibly TRBD1 on 6 matching bases. The CDR3 is 16 amino acids. The germline gives CDR1 GTSNPN, CDR2 SVGIG (reference sequence). With 0 bases removed from V and 5 bases from J, the gap between germline ends came to 17 bases. In nucleotides, the CDR3 is TGTGCCTGGAGTGTAGGGGGGACCTGGGTCGATCAGCCCCAGCATTTT. Protein sequence: CAWSVGGTWVDQPQHF.

The CDR3 sequence is CASSFQETQYF. The CDR3 DNA is TGTGCCAGCAGCTTTCAAGAGACCCAGTACTTC. The chain recombines TRBV5-4 with TRBJ2-5, with D uncertain. The CDR3 covers 11 residues. Per the germline V gene, CDR1 is SGHNT and CDR2 is YYREEE (reference sequence). Trimming left V 2 bases short and J 2 bases short, with 1 base between.

J is TRBJ2-1 and V is TRBV12-3 or TRBV12-4; D remains unclear. V was shortened by 10 bases and J by 8 bases, with 9 bases between the two germline ends. There are 10 residues in the CDR3. This chain's CDR3 is CATESDEQFF. The CDR3 coding sequence is TGTGCCACCGAGTCCGATGAGCAGTTCTTC.

The V and J genes are TRBV5-6 and TRBJ1-2; 8 bases fit TRBD1. The CDR3 is 13 residues long. The V gene end was trimmed by 4 bases and the J gene end by 8 bases; junction bases not matched to a gene: 7. In germline, CDR1 is SGHDT, CDR2 YYEEEE. The DNA for the CDR3 is TGTGCCAGCAGCATACAGGGGGTACCAGGCTACACCTTC. Residues: CASSIQGVPGYTF.

This clone was seen just once. The chain is built from TRBV7-9 and TRBJ1-1; a weak D match, TRBD1 (6 bases). The CDR3 consists of 12 residues. Germline assignment: CDR1 SEHNR and CDR2 FQNEAQ (reference sequence). V was trimmed by 5 bases and J by 6 bases, leaving 10 bases between them. The CDR3 spells CASSLGAAEAFF. CDR3 bases: TGTGCCAGCAGCCTGGGGGCGGCTGAAGCTTTCTTT.

This chain links TRBV19 with TRBJ1-2, with a weak D call TRBD1 (5 bases). With 6 bases removed from V and 1 base from J, the gap between germline ends came to 15 bases. There are 15 residues in the CDR3. Looked up from germline, CDR1 is LNHDA and CDR2 is SQIVND (reference sequence). This chain's CDR3 is CASSTSRGVNYGYTF. The CDR3 bases are TGTGCCAGTAGCACCTCTCGGGGGGTTAACTATGGCTACACCTTC.

The CDR3 DNA is TGTGCCAGCAGCGTCTCAGGGGGCGGGGAAAAACTGTTTTTT. Protein sequence: CASSVSGGGEKLFF. The chain employs TRBV9 and TRBJ1-4, with 8 nucleotides matching TRBD1. Trimming at V came to 2 bases and at J to 8 bases, leaving 5 bases not matched to a gene. The CDR3 spans 14 residues. Germline V gene lookup returns CDR1 SGDLS and CDR2 YYNGEE.